This T cell receptor beta chain was recorded in a study of T cells in Graves' hyperthyroidism and ophthalmopathy. An absence of ophthalmopathy progression within 18 months meant stable Graves' hyperthyroidism. In patients aged 18 to 65, hyperthyroidism was newly diagnosed, with duration under 2 months. Thyroid ultrasound, orbital computed tomography, clinical symptoms, and serum thyroxine and TRAb underpinned diagnoses. There were TCR beta CDR3 regions amplified from RNA transcripts. In the first-round RT-PCR of the TCR CDR3, the HTBI primer set was used. In TCRdb, the multiplex PCR reads were re-called with MiXCR into one record per CDR3 protein. The sample records 550,000 to 800,000 distinct CDR3 sequences, about 18% being singletons. J lost 5 bases, V lost 5 bases, and 5 bases had no gene match. The CDR3 loop spans 13 amino acids. Germline V gives CDR1 SGHDN, CDR2 FVKESK. General observations from the study: Most thyroid clonotypes expanded above 0.001 were also detected in blood.

About this clonotype itself: Its antigen is currently unknown. A read error may be the cause here, since a much bigger clone is one base away.

The chain combines TRBV14 with TRBJ2-5, with 7 nucleotides matching TRBD1. Material: blood. This sequence was found in a man in his fifties or sixties with Graves' hyperthyroidism. CDR3 amino acids: CASSGDRAETQYF. The CDR3 region has the DNA TGTGCCAGCAGCGGCGACAGGGCGGAGACCCAGTACTTC.